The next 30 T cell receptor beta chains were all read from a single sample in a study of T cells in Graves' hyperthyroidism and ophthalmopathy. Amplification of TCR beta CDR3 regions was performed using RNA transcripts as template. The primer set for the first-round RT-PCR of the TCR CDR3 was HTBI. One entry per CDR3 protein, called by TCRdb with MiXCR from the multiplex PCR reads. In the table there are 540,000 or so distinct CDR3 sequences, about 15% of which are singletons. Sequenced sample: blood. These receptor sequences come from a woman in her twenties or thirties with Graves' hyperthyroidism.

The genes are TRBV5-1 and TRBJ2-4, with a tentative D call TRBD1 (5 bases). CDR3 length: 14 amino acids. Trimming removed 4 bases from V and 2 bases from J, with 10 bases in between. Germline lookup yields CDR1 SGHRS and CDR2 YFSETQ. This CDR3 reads CASSVGVSKNIQYF. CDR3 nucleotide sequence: TGCGCCAGCAGCGTAGGGGTTTCCAAAAACATTCAGTACTTC.

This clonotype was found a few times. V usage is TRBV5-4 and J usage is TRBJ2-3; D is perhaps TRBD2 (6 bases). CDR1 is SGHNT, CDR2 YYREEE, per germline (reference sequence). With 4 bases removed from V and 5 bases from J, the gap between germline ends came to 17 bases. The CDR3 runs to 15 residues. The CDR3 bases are TGTGCCAGCAGCCGACCCAGCGCGGGAAAAGATACGCAGTATTTT. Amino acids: CASSRPSAGKDTQYF.

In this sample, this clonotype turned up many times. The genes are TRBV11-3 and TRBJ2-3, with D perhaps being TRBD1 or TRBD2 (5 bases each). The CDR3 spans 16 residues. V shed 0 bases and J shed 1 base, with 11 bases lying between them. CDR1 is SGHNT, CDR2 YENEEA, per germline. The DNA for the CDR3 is TGTGCCAGCAGCTTAGAAGAGGGGACGGGCACAGATACGCAGTATTTT. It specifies CASSLEEGTGTDTQYF.

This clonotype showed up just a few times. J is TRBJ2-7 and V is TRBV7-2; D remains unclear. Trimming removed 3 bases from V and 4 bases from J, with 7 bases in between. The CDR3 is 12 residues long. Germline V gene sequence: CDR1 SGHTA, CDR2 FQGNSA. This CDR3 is CASSFFTYEQYF. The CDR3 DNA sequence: TGTGCCAGCAGCTTCTTCACTTACGAGCAGTACTTC.

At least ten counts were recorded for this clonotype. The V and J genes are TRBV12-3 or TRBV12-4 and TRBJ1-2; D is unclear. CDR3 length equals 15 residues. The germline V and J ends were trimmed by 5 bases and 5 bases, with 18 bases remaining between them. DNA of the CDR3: TGTGCCAGCAGTAATGGACGGCGGGTCAATTATGGCTACACCTTC. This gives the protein CASSNGRRVNYGYTF.

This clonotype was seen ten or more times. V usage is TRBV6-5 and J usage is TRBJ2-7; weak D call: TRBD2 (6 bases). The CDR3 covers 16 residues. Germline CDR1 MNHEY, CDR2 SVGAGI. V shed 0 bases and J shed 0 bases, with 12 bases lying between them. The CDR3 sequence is CASSYSSSDLSYEQYF. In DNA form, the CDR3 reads TGTGCCAGCAGTTACTCCTCTAGCGACCTCTCCTACGAGCAGTACTTC.

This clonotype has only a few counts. The CDR3 DNA reads TGTGCCAGCAGTTTAAGGCAGGGGGCATTCCGAGAGACCCAGTACTTC. Translating gives CASSLRQGAFRETQYF. V usage is TRBV28 and J usage is TRBJ2-5; 8 bases are shared with TRBD1. In germline, CDR1 is MDHEN, CDR2 SYDVKM. The CDR3 is 16 amino acids. Trimming at V came to 2 bases and at J to 4 bases, leaving 9 bases not matched to a gene. Based on the CDR3 plus reference TRBV28 and TRBJ2-5, the full variable domain is DVKVTQSSRYLVKRTGEKVFLECVQDMDHENMFWYRQDPGLGLRLIYFSYDVKMKEKGDIPEGYSVSREKKERFSLILESASTNQTSMYLCASSLRQGAFRETQYFGPGTRLLVL.

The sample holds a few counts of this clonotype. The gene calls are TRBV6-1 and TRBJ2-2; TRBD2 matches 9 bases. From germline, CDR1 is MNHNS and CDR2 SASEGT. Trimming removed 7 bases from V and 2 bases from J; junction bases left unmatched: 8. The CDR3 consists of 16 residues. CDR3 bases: TGTGCCAGCATTCGATCTAGCGGGGCAAACACCGGGGAGCTGTTTTTT. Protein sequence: CASIRSSGANTGELFF.

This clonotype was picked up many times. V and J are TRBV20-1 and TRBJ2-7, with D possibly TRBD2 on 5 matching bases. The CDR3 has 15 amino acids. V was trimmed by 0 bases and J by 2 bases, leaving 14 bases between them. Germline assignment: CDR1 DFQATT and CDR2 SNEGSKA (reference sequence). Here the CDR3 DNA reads TGCAGTGCTAGAGATACGCAGCGGACGACCTACGAGCAGTACTTC. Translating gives CSARDTQRTTYEQYF.

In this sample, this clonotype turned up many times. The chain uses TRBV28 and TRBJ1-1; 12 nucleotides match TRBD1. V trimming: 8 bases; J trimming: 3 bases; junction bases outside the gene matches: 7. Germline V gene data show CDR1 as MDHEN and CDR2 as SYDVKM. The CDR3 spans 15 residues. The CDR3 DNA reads TGTGCCAGCGGGGGGACAGGGGGCGTTGACACTGAAGCTTTCTTT. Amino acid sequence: CASGGTGGVDTEAFF.

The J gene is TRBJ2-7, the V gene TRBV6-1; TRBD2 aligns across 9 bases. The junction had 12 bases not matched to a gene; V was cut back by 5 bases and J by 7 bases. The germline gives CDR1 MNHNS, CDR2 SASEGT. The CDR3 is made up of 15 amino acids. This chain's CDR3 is CASSPVAGGSDEQYF. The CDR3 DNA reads TGTGCCAGCAGTCCCGTGGCGGGAGGGTCGGATGAGCAGTACTTC.

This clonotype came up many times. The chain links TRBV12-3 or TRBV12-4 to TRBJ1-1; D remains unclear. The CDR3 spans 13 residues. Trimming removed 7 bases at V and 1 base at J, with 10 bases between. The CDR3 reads CASTRAGNTEAFF. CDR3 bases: TGTGCCAGCACCCGTGCGGGGAACACTGAAGCTTTCTTT.

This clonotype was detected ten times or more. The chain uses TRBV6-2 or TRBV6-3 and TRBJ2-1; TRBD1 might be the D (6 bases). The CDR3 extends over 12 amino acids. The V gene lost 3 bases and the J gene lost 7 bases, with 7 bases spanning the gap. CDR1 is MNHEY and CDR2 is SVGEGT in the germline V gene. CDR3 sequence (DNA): TGTGCCAGCAGTTATCAGGGGAATGAGCAGTTCTTC. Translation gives CASSYQGNEQFF.

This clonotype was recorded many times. The chain's CDR3 is CASSGGGAYQETQYF. The CDR3 DNA reads as TGTGCCAGCAGTGGAGGAGGGGCGTACCAAGAGACCCAGTACTTC. The rearrangement uses TRBV6-1 and TRBJ2-5, with a weak D call TRBD2 (6 bases). Trimming removed 4 bases at V and 0 bases at J, with 12 bases between. In germline, CDR1 is MNHNS, CDR2 SASEGT. The CDR3 totals 15 residues.

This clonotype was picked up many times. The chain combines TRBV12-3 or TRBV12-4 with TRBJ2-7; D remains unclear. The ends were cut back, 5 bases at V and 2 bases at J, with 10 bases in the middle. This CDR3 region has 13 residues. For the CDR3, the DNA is TGTGCCAGCAGTCTAACAGTGACCTACGAGCAGTACTTC. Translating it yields CASSLTVTYEQYF.

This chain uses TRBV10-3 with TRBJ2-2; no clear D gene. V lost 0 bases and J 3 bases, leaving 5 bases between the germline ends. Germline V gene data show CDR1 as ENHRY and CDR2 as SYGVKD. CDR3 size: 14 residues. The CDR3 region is CAISESQDTGELFF. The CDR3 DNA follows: TGTGCCATCAGTGAGTCTCAAGACACCGGGGAGCTGTTTTTT.

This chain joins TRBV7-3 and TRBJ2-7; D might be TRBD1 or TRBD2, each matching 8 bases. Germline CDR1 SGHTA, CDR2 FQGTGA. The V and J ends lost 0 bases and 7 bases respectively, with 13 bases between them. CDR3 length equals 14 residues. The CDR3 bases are TGTGCCAGCAGCTTAACTAGCGGGGACAGGGAGCAGTACTTC. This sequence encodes CASSLTSGDREQYF.

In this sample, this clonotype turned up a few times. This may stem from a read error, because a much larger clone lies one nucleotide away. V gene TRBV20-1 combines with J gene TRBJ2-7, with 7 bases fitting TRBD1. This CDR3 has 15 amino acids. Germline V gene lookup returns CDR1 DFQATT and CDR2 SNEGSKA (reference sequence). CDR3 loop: CSARDHWDSGYEQCF. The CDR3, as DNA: TGCAGTGCTAGAGATCACTGGGACAGTGGATACGAGCAGTGCTTC.

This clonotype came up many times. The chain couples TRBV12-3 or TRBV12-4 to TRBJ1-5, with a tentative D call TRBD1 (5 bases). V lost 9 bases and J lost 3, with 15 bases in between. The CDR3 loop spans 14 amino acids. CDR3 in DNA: TGTGCCAGGGGGCCCTCAACAGACAATCAGCCCCAGCATTTT. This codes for CARGPSTDNQPQHF.

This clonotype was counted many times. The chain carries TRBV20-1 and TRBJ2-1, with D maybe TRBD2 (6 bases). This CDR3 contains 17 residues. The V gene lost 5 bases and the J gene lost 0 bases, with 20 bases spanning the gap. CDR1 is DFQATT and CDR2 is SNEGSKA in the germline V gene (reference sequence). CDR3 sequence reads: CSALDLKLALSYNEQFF. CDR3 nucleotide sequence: TGCAGTGCTTTAGACTTAAAACTAGCCCTCTCCTACAATGAGCAGTTCTTC.

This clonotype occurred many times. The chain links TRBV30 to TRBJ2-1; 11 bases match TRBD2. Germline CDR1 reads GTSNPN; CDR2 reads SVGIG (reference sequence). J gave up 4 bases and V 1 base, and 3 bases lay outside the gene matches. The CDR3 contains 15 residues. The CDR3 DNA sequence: TGTGCCTGGAGTGAGACTAGCGGGATTTACAATGAGCAGTTCTTC. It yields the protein CAWSETSGIYNEQFF.

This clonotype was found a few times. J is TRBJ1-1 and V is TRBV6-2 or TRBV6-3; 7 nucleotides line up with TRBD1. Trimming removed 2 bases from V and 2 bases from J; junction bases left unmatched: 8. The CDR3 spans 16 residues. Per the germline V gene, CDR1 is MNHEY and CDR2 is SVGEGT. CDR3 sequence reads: CASSYPRTGPNTEAFF. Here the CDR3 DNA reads TGTGCCAGCAGTTACCCCCGGACAGGCCCAAACACTGAAGCTTTCTTT.

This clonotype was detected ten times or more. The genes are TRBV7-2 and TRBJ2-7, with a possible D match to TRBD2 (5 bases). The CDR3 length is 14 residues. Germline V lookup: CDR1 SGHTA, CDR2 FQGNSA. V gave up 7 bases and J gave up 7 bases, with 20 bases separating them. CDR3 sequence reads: CASIPPGSTREQYF. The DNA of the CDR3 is TGTGCCAGCATCCCCCCGGGGTCTACTCGGGAGCAGTACTTC.

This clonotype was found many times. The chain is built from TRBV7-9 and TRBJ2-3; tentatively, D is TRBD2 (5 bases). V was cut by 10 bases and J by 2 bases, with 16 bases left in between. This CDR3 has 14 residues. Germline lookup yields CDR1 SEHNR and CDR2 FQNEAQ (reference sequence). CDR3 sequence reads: CATSLAGSTDTQYF. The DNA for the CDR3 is TGTGCCACCAGTTTGGCGGGTTCCACAGATACGCAGTATTTT.

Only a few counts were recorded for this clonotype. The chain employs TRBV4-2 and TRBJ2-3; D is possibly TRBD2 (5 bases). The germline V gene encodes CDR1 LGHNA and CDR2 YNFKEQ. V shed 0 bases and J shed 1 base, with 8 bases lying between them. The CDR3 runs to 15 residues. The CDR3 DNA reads TGTGCCAGCAGCCAAGAGGATAGCGGCACAGATACGCAGTATTTT. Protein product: CASSQEDSGTDTQYF.

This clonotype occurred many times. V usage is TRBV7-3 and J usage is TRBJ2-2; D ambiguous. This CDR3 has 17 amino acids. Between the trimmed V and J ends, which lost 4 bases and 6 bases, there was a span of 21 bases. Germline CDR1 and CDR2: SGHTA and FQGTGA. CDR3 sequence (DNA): TGTGCCAGCAGCTCCACCCGTCCGATTGAGATGGCCGGGGAGCTGTTTTTT. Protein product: CASSSTRPIEMAGELFF.

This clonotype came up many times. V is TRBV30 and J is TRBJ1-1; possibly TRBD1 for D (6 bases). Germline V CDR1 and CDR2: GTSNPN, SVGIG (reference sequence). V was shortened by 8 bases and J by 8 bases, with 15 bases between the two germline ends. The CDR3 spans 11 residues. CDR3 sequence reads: CAAQGYSEAFF. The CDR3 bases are TGTGCCGCCCAGGGGTACTCGGAAGCTTTCTTT.

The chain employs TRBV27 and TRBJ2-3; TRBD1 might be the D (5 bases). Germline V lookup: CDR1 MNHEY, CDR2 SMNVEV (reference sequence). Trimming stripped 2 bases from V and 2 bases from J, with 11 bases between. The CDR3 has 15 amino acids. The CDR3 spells CASSLGAGDTDTQYF. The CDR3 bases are TGTGCCAGCAGTTTAGGGGCAGGAGACACAGATACGCAGTATTTT.

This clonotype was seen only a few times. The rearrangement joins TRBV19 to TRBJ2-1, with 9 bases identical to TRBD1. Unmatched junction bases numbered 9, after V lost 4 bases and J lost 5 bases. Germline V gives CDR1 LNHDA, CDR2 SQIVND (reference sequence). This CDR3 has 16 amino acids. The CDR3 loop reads CASSTYRGRFNNEQFF. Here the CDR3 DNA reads TGTGCCAGTAGTACATACAGGGGGCGCTTTAACAATGAGCAGTTCTTC.

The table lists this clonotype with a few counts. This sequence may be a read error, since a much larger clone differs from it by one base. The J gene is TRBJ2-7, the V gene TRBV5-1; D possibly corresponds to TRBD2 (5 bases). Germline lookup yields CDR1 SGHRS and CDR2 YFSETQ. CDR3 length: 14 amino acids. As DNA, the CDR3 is TGCGCCAGCAGCCCCGAGGGTAGCTCCTACGAGCGGTACTTC. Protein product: CASSPEGSSYERYF.